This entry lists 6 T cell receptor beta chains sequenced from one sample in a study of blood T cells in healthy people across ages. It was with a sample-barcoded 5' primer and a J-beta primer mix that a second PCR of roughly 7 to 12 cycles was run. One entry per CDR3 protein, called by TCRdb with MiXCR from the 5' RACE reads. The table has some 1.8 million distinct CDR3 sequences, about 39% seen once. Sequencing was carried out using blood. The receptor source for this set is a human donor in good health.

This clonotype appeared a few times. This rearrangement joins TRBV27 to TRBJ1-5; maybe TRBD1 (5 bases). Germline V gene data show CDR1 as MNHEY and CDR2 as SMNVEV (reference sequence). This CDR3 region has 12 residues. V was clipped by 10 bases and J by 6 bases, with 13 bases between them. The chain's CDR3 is CATGTAGQPQHF. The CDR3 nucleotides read TGTGCCACCGGGACCGCCGGTCAGCCCCAGCATTTT.

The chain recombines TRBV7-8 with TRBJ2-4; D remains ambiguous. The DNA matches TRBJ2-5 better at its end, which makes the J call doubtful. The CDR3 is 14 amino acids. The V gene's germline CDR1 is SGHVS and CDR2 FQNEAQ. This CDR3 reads CASNFSRVGKTQYF. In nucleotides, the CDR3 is TGTGCCAGCAACTTTAGTAGGGTTGGAAAGACCCAGTACTTC.

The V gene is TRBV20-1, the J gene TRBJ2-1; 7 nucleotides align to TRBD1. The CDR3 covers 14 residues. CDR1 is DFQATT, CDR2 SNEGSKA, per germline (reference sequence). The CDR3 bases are TGCAGCGCCCGTGTAGGGGGCGCATACAATGAGCAGTTCTTC. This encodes CSARVGGAYNEQFF.

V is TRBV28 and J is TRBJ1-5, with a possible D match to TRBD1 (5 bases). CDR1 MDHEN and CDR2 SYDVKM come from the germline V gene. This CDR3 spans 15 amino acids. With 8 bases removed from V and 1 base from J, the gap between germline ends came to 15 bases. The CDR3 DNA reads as TGTGCCAGCTTAGCCGAGGGACGGAGCAATCAGCCCCAGCATTTT. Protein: CASLAEGRSNQPQHF.

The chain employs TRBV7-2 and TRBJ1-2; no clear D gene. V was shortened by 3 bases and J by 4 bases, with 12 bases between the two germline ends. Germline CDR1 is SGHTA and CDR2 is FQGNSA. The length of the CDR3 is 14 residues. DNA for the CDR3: TGTGCCAGCAGCTTCTCCCCGTTCTCCTATGGCTACACCTTC. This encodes CASSFSPFSYGYTF. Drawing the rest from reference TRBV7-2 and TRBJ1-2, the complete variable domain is GAGVSQSPSNKVTEKGKDVELRCDPISGHTALYWYRQSLGQGLEFLIYFQGNSAPDKSGLPSDRFSAERTGGSVSTLTIQRTQQEDSAVYLCASSFSPFSYGYTFGSGTRLTVV.

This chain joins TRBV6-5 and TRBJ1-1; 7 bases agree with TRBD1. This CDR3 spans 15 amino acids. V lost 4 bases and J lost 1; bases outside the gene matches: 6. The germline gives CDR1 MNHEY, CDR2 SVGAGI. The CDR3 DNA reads TGTGCCAGCAGTTTAGGACAGGCCGGGAACACTGAAGCTTTCTTT. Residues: CASSLGQAGNTEAFF.